The 14 T cell receptor beta chains presented below share a single source sample, sequenced in a study of blood T cell repertoires in COVID-19. The protocol was immunoSEQ multiplex PCR, while the TCRdb copy is restricted to in-frame clones and leaves out a portion. Of around 170,000 clones in the sample, around 67% were seen once. Sequencing was performed on peripheral blood. The origin of the receptors is a woman of 80 years or more with acute or convalescent COVID-19.

The chain combines TRBV5-1 with TRBJ2-5; 10 bases match TRBD2. The V gene's germline CDR1 is SGHRS and CDR2 YFSETQ. The CDR3 is 15 amino acids. V lost 0 bases to trimming and J lost 5 bases; unmatched junction nucleotides: 4. In DNA form, the CDR3 reads TGCGCCAGCAGCTTGGTTGGGACTAGCGAGGAGACCCAGTACTTC. Translating gives CASSLVGTSEETQYF.

The CDR3 region has the DNA TGCGCCAGCAGCCACGGACAGGGCCGTAGCACAGATACGCAGTATTTT. Protein product: CASSHGQGRSTDTQYF. This chain links TRBV4-1 with TRBJ2-3; TRBD1 aligns across 8 bases. This CDR3 is built from 16 residues. V lost 3 bases to trimming and J lost 0 bases; unmatched junction nucleotides: 5. CDR1 is MGHRA, CDR2 YSYEKL, per germline.

The gene calls are TRBV2 and TRBJ2-7, with 9 nucleotides matching TRBD1. V gave up 4 bases and J gave up 7 bases; unmatched junction bases: 5. This CDR3 has 13 amino acids. Germline CDR1 SNHLY, CDR2 FYNNEI. CDR3 coding DNA: TGTGCCAGCAGTGTGGGGACAGGGCTTGAGCAGTACTTC. It yields the protein CASSVGTGLEQYF.

The chain employs TRBV7-9 and TRBJ2-7; 9 positions agree with TRBD2. This CDR3 region has 14 residues. CDR1 is SEHNR, CDR2 FQNEAQ, per germline (reference sequence). The V gene end was trimmed by 5 bases and the J gene end by 2 bases; junction bases not matched to a gene: 4. CDR3 DNA: TGTGCCAGCAGCCTGGGACTAGCACCCTACGAGCAGTACTTC. It specifies CASSLGLAPYEQYF. Looking up the rest from reference TRBV7-9 and TRBJ2-7 gives the full variable domain: DTGVSQNPRHKITKRGQNVTFRCDPISEHNRLYWYRQTLGQGPEFLTYFQNEAQLEKSRLLSDRFSAERPKGSFSTLEIQRTEQGDSAMYLCASSLGLAPYEQYFGPGTRLTVT.

The gene calls are TRBV3-1 (or the pseudogene TRBV3-2) and TRBJ2-2, with D perhaps TRBD1 (5 bases). This CDR3 region has 14 residues. Germline V gene sequence: CDR1 LGHDT, CDR2 YNNKEL (reference sequence). V lost 7 bases and J lost 2, with 11 bases in between. Here the CDR3 reads CASIAQGNTGELFF. In nucleotides, the CDR3 is TGTGCCAGCATCGCCCAGGGAAACACCGGGGAGCTGTTTTTT.

This clone was recorded at least ten times. The chain is built from TRBV18 and TRBJ2-7; D possibly corresponds to TRBD1 (6 bases). Trimming shortened V by 3 bases and J by 5 bases, and 14 bases separated the two germline ends. CDR3 length: 14 amino acids. Germline CDR1 reads KGHSH; CDR2 reads LQKENI. The CDR3 DNA is TGTGCCAGCTCACCCCCGGGACAACCCAACGAGCAGTACTTC. This gives the protein CASSPPGQPNEQYF. Drawing the rest from reference TRBV18 and TRBJ2-7, the complete variable domain is NAGVMQNPRHLVRRRGQEARLRCSPMKGHSHVYWYRQLPEEGLKFMVYLQKENIIDESGMPKERFSAEFPKEGPSILRIQQVVRGDSAAYFCASSPPGQPNEQYFGPGTRLTVT.

V and J are TRBV4-3 and TRBJ2-1; a weak D match, TRBD2 (5 bases). V was cut by 1 base and J by 8 bases, with 18 bases left in between. The CDR3 is 16 amino acids. Germline V CDR1 and CDR2: LGHNA, YSLEER. As DNA, the CDR3 is TGCGCCAGCAGCCAAGCGACTATTAAGGGTCCTGATGAGCAGTTCTTC. It translates to CASSQATIKGPDEQFF.

Only a few counts were recorded for this clone. This CDR3 is CASSLTAGATNEKLFF. Written as DNA, the CDR3 is TGCGCCAGCAGCTTAACCGCGGGAGCAACTAATGAAAAACTGTTTTTT. The V and J genes are TRBV4-1 and TRBJ1-4, with unresolved D. This CDR3 has 16 amino acids. Trimming shortened V by 5 bases and J by 0 bases, and 13 bases separated the two germline ends. The V gene's germline CDR1 is MGHRA and CDR2 YSYEKL.

The J gene is TRBJ2-3, the V gene TRBV7-9; D unclear. The germline V gene has CDR1 SEHNR and CDR2 FQNEAQ (reference sequence). Trimming stripped 5 bases from V and 2 bases from J, with 2 bases between. This CDR3 comprises 11 residues. CDR3 coding DNA: TGTGCCAGCAGCCACACAGATACGCAGTATTTT. It codes for CASSHTDTQYF.

This clone showed up just a few times. This chain links TRBV9 with TRBJ2-7, with D possibly being TRBD1 (6 bases). The V gene's germline CDR1 is SGDLS and CDR2 YYNGEE. Trimming removed 3 bases at V and 5 bases at J, with 9 bases between. This CDR3 is 12 amino acids long. The CDR3 coding sequence is TGTGCCAGCAGCGGACGGGACAACGAGCAGTACTTC. The encoded protein is CASSGRDNEQYF.

This chain links TRBV18 with TRBJ2-1; 9 nucleotides agree with TRBD2. Per the germline V gene, CDR1 is KGHSH and CDR2 is LQKENI. This CDR3 comprises 15 residues. After removal of 0 bases from V and 4 bases from J, the junction contained 1 base not matched to a gene. The DNA for the CDR3 is TGTGCCAGCTCACCACCAAGCGGGGGGTACAATGAGCAGTTCTTC. It is translated as CASSPPSGGYNEQFF.

V is TRBV10-3 and J is TRBJ1-1; 7 nucleotides agree with TRBD1. Germline trimming cut 6 bases from V and 5 bases from J; bases unmatched to any gene: 6. CDR1 and CDR2 from the germline V gene are ENHRY and SYGVKD. The CDR3 runs to 13 residues. CDR3 nucleotides: TGTGCCATCAGCGTTTCAGGGGGGACTGAAGCTTTCTTT. Translated: CAISVSGGTEAFF.

The V call is TRBV18, the J call TRBJ1-6; TRBD1 aligns across 8 bases. Losses at the gene ends were 5 bases for V and 10 bases for J; bases not matched to a gene: 10. The CDR3 consists of 15 residues. Germline loops: CDR1 KGHSH, CDR2 LQKENI. This CDR3 is CASSTPGQVGSPLHF. DNA for the CDR3: TGTGCCAGCTCAACCCCGGGACAGGTGGGATCACCCCTCCACTTT.

V gene TRBV18 combines with J gene TRBJ2-5; D may be TRBD2 (5 bases). CDR3 size: 16 residues. Trimming cost V 6 bases and J 1 base, with 18 bases left between them. Germline CDR1 and CDR2: KGHSH and LQKENI. Here the CDR3 reads CASSEAGGGAQETQYF. In DNA form, the CDR3 reads TGTGCCAGCTCGGAGGCGGGCGGCGGTGCCCAAGAGACCCAGTACTTC.